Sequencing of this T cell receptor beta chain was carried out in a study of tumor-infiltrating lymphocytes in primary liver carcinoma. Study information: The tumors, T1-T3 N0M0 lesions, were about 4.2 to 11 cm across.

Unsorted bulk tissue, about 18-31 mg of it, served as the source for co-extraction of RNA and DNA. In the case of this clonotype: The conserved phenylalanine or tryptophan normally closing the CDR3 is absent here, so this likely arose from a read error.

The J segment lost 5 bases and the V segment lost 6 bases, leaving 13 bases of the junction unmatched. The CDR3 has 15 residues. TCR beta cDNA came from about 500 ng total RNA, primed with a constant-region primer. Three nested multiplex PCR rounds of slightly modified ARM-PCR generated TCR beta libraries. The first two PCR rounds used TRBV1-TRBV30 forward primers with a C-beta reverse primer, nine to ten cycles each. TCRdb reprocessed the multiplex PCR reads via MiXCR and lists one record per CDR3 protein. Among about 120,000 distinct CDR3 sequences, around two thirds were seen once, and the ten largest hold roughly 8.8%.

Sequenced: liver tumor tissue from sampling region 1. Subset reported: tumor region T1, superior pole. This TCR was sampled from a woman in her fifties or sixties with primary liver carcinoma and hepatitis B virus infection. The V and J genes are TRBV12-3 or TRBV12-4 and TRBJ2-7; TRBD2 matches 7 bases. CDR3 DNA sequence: TGTGCCAGCAGCCAAGAAACGGGAGGTTGGAACGAGCAGTACCTC. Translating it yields CASSQETGGWNEQYL.